What follows describes a single TCR beta chain. Its antigen is undetermined. CD45RO/CCR7/CD25/CD127/CD95/CD27 staining was used to isolate CD4+ naive, central memory, regulatory and stem cell-like memory cells by sorting. Sequenced material consisted of expressed TCRB transcripts (all of the isolated RNA was reverse transcribed). Here immunoSEQ multiplex PCR was the method, and the copy in TCRdb shows in-frame clones only, minus some. Here the sample spans under 450,000 clones, over 12% being singletons. The sample comes from a study of beta chain features in type 1 diabetes. Study-wide points: At VDJ recombination sites, type 1 diabetes patients had fewer insertions and more deleted nucleotides. Researchers report that Type 1 diabetes patients had moderately but significantly shorter TCRB CDR3s across all four CD4+ subsets. Reads derived from cDNA could over-represent cells showing high TCR expression.

Germline V gene lookup returns CDR1 GTSNPN and CDR2 SVGIG (reference sequence). The CDR3 spans 13 residues. V was shortened by 7 bases and J by 4 bases, with 14 bases between the two germline ends. The sequence derives from a young woman in good health. The chain has TRBV30 and TRBJ1-5, with a weak D call TRBD1 (5 bases). The sequencing sample was made of naive CD4+ T cells from blood. The CDR3 spells CALAPGMNQPQHF. The CDR3, as DNA: TGTGCCTTGGCCCCAGGGATGAATCAGCCCCAGCATTTT.